Shown below are 31 T cell receptor beta chains from a single sample sequenced in a study of cytomegalovirus exposure and HLA in healthy donors. Primers included in the PCR were 60 Vbeta and 13 Jbeta primers. Produced via immunoSEQ multiplex PCR; TCRdb's table is partial and in-frame only. The sample records 90,000 to 130,000 clones, 65% to 85% being singletons. The sequencing sample was made of PBMCs. The origin of the receptors is a man younger than 45 in good health and CMV-seropositive.

The chain has TRBV30 and TRBJ2-1, with 9 bases lining up with TRBD2. Losses at the gene ends were 4 bases for V and 8 bases for J; bases not matched to a gene: 9. From germline, CDR1 is GTSNPN and CDR2 SVGIG (reference sequence). This CDR3 spans 14 amino acids. CDR3 bases: TGTGCCTGGAATACCGCGGGGGGGCGATATGAGCAGTTCTTC. Amino acids: CAWNTAGGRYEQFF.

V is TRBV19 and J is TRBJ2-7, with a possible D match to TRBD1 (6 bases). The germline V gene has CDR1 LNHDA and CDR2 SQIVND (reference sequence). V was pared by 6 bases and J by 7 bases, with 19 bases between. CDR3 length: 14 amino acids. CDR3 loop: CASSRGLGADEQYF. For the CDR3, the DNA is TGTGCCAGTAGCCGTGGACTGGGGGCTGATGAGCAGTACTTC.

The rearrangement links TRBV18 to TRBJ2-7, with TRBD2 matching over 8 bases. Per germline, CDR1 KGHSH and CDR2 LQKENI. J gave up 5 bases and V 1 base, and 4 bases lay outside the gene matches. The CDR3 consists of 14 residues. The CDR3 nucleotides are TGTGCCAGCTCACCACGACTAGCGCTACACGAGCAGTACTTC. Translating it yields CASSPRLALHEQYF.

V is TRBV15 and J is TRBJ1-6; D is unresolved. The CDR3 extends over 18 amino acids. CDR1 LNHNV and CDR2 YYDKDF come from the germline V gene (reference sequence). Trimming shortened V by 0 bases and J by 0 bases, and 12 bases separated the two germline ends. CDR3 sequence: CATSRDSLVSSYNSPLHF. CDR3 sequence (DNA): TGTGCCACCAGCAGAGACTCCCTGGTCAGCTCCTATAATTCACCCCTCCACTTT.

J is TRBJ2-7 and V is TRBV7-8; the match to TRBD1 covers 10 bases. Trimming cost V 1 base and J 0 bases; bases outside gene matches: 6. The CDR3 is made up of 17 amino acids. Germline CDR1 SGHVS, CDR2 FQNEAQ. CDR3 sequence: CASSLGLRTGGSYEQYF. CDR3 bases: TGTGCCAGCAGCTTAGGGTTAAGGACAGGGGGCTCCTACGAGCAGTACTTC.

The chain is built from TRBV27 and TRBJ1-1, with TRBD1 as a possible D gene (6 bases). Trimming stripped 5 bases from V and 3 bases from J, with 19 bases between. Germline CDR1 MNHEY, CDR2 SMNVEV (reference sequence). The CDR3 sequence is 16 residues long. This CDR3 is CASSPEGGARDTEAFF. The DNA of the CDR3 is TGTGCCAGCAGTCCCGAGGGGGGGGCGAGGGACACTGAAGCTTTCTTT.

J is TRBJ2-7 and V is TRBV10-3; D not resolved. The CDR3 has 11 residues. Germline CDR1 and CDR2: ENHRY and SYGVKD. Trimming removed 6 bases from V and 9 bases from J, with 12 bases in between. CDR3: CAIRTLERQYF. The CDR3 DNA reads TGTGCCATCAGGACTCTAGAGCGGCAGTACTTC.

The CDR3 loop is CASSPSYSGVVSWQETQYF. CDR3 nucleotide sequence: TGTGCCAGCAGCCCATCGTATAGCGGGGTGGTTAGTTGGCAAGAGACCCAGTACTTC. V usage is TRBV7-6 and J usage is TRBJ2-5, with 8 nucleotides matching TRBD2. The V gene end was trimmed by 5 bases and the J gene end by 2 bases; junction bases not matched to a gene: 19. Germline loops: CDR1 SGHVS, CDR2 FNYEAQ. The CDR3 runs 19 residues.

The chain uses TRBV7-8 and TRBJ1-2; 7 positions agree with TRBD1. With V trimmed by 5 bases and J by 4 bases, 7 bases remained unmatched. This CDR3 is 14 amino acids long. Germline V gives CDR1 SGHVS, CDR2 FQNEAQ. CDR3 nucleotide sequence: TGTGCCAGCAGCGGGCGGGACAGCGCCTATGGCTACACCTTC. Protein: CASSGRDSAYGYTF.

There are a few counts of this clone. V is TRBV5-1 and J is TRBJ2-1; a weak D match, TRBD2 (6 bases). The CDR3 runs 16 residues. Germline loops: CDR1 SGHRS, CDR2 YFSETQ. Trimming pared 4 bases from V and 1 base from J, leaving 15 bases between. The CDR3 DNA sequence: TGCGCCAGCAGCCCCCCGGCGGGGATTTCCTACAATGAGCAGTTCTTC. Protein product: CASSPPAGISYNEQFF.

V and J are TRBV10-3 and TRBJ2-5; tentatively, D is TRBD1 (5 bases). The CDR3 runs 16 residues. Germline CDR1 and CDR2: ENHRY and SYGVKD. V lost 1 base and J lost 1, with 13 bases in between. Here the CDR3 DNA reads TGTGCCATCAGTGAGTGGCAGAAGGGGCTCCAAGAGACCCAGTACTTC. This encodes CAISEWQKGLQETQYF.

This rearrangement joins TRBV11-2 to TRBJ1-2; TRBD1 matches at 9 bases. Per the germline V gene, CDR1 is SGHAT and CDR2 is FQNNGV. CDR3 length: 15 amino acids. J lost 5 bases, V lost 1 base, and 5 bases had no gene match. The CDR3 sequence: CASSLGGTGSYGYTF. In nucleotides, the CDR3 is TGTGCCAGCAGCTTAGGTGGGACAGGGTCGTATGGCTACACCTTC.

This clone is a singleton in its sample. This chain joins TRBV7-9 and TRBJ1-1, with D perhaps matching TRBD1 (5 bases). The CDR3 spans 14 residues. The V and J ends lost 5 bases and 6 bases respectively, with 16 bases between them. Germline assignment: CDR1 SEHNR and CDR2 FQNEAQ (reference sequence). CDR3 nucleotides: TGTGCCAGCAGCCCCACCGTAGGGGTCCCTGAAGCTTTCTTT. Protein product: CASSPTVGVPEAFF.

The chain recombines TRBV7-9 with TRBJ2-3, with D perhaps matching TRBD1 (6 bases). This CDR3 is built from 16 residues. With 3 bases removed from V and 5 bases from J, the gap between germline ends came to 18 bases. Germline loops: CDR1 SEHNR, CDR2 FQNEAQ (reference sequence). The CDR3 sequence: CASSFPRVGAGDTQYF. The CDR3 DNA reads TGTGCCAGCAGCTTTCCCCGGGTGGGGGCGGGAGATACGCAGTATTTT.

Only a few counts were recorded for this clone. The V gene is TRBV18, the J gene TRBJ2-7; TRBD2 agrees at 12 bases. Germline V lookup: CDR1 KGHSH, CDR2 LQKENI. Unmatched junction bases numbered 9, after V lost 2 bases and J lost 1 base. CDR3 length equals 18 residues. The CDR3 loop reads CASSPWASGGASSYEQYF. Written as DNA, the CDR3 is TGTGCCAGCTCACCATGGGCTAGCGGGGGGGCTTCGTCCTACGAGCAGTACTTC. Combining the CDR3 with reference TRBV18 and TRBJ2-7 gives the whole variable domain NAGVMQNPRHLVRRRGQEARLRCSPMKGHSHVYWYRQLPEEGLKFMVYLQKENIIDESGMPKERFSAEFPKEGPSILRIQQVVRGDSAAYFCASSPWASGGASSYEQYFGPGTRLTVT.

This sequence joins TRBV11-2 and TRBJ1-5; no clear D gene. V was shortened by 1 base and J by 3 bases, with 13 bases between the two germline ends. This CDR3 region has 16 residues. Per germline, CDR1 SGHAT and CDR2 FQNNGV. The CDR3 coding sequence is TGTGCCAGCAGCTTAGGCACGCTAACTACCAATCAGCCCCAGCATTTT. It yields the protein CASSLGTLTTNQPQHF.

A single count supports this clone. The CDR3 sequence: CASSLRTGSNQPQHF. DNA for the CDR3: TGCGCCAGCAGCCTGCGGACAGGGAGCAATCAGCCCCAGCATTTT. The gene calls are TRBV4-1 and TRBJ1-5; 8 positions agree with TRBD1. The germline CDR1 and CDR2 sequences are MGHRA and YSYEKL. This CDR3 has 15 residues. Losses at the gene ends were 4 bases for V and 1 base for J; bases not matched to a gene: 3.

The chain joins TRBV9 to TRBJ1-1; no definite D call. CDR3 size: 18 residues. The germline V gene has CDR1 SGDLS and CDR2 YYNGEE. V gave up 3 bases and J gave up 0 bases, with 21 bases separating them. CDR3 in DNA: TGTGCCAGCAGCGCAGGCCCCCCTTGGGGAGCCTTGAACACTGAAGCTTTCTTT. Translation: CASSAGPPWGALNTEAFF.

The J gene is TRBJ1-1, the V gene TRBV29-1; D remains ambiguous. Germline V CDR1 and CDR2: SQVTM, ANQGSEA. Trimming stripped 5 bases from V and 0 bases from J, with 13 bases between. The CDR3 is 14 residues long. In nucleotides, the CDR3 is TGCAGCGTTTCCCCCCTAACCTTGAACACTGAAGCTTTCTTT. Its protein product is CSVSPLTLNTEAFF. The complete variable domain, with remaining parts taken from reference TRBV29-1 and TRBJ1-1, reads SAVISQKPSRDICQRGTSLTIQCQVDSQVTMMFWYRQQPGQSLTLIATANQGSEATYESGFVIDKFPISRPNLTFSTLTVSNMSPEDSSIYLCSVSPLTLNTEAFFGQGTRLTVV.

As for this clone: At one end the junction does not follow the germline gene, possibly because of a read error. The rearrangement links TRBV14 to TRBJ2-7; TRBD2 is a possible D gene (5 bases). There are 13 residues in the CDR3. Germline loops: CDR1 SGHDN, CDR2 FVKESK. CDR3 nucleotide sequence: TGTGCCAGCAGCCGCCGGGATCTCTACGGGCAGTACTTC. Its translation is CASSRRDLYGQYF.

The rearrangement links TRBV4-2 to TRBJ2-3; TRBD2 might be the D (7 bases). The ends were cut back, 0 bases at V and 0 bases at J, with 16 bases in the middle. Germline V CDR1 and CDR2: LGHNA, YNFKEQ. This CDR3 is 18 amino acids long. The CDR3 DNA reads as TGTGCCAGCAGCCAAGATGGGAGGGGGACCCCTAGCACAGATACGCAGTATTTT. Translated: CASSQDGRGTPSTDTQYF.

The chain uses TRBV5-6 and TRBJ1-5; a weak D match, TRBD1 (5 bases). CDR1 SGHDT and CDR2 YYEEEE come from the germline V gene. This CDR3 is 16 amino acids long. V dropped 4 bases and J dropped 7 bases, with 21 bases sitting between them. The CDR3 loop is CASSRRTGWEVQPQHF. The CDR3 DNA follows: TGTGCCAGCAGCCGAAGAACAGGTTGGGAGGTGCAGCCCCAGCATTTT.

The V gene is TRBV7-9, the J gene TRBJ1-2; D gene uncertain. Germline assignment: CDR1 SEHNR and CDR2 FQNEAQ (reference sequence). The CDR3 runs to 13 residues. Trimming shortened V by 1 base and J by 8 bases, and 11 bases separated the two germline ends. The CDR3 spells CASSLGRGSGYTF. In DNA form, the CDR3 reads TGTGCCAGCAGCTTAGGGCGGGGTTCCGGCTACACCTTC.

The chain combines TRBV4-3 with TRBJ2-5; 8 bases line up with TRBD2. V shed 0 bases, J shed 1 base, and the junction held 10 bases outside the gene matches. Germline CDR1 LGHNA, CDR2 YSLEER. This CDR3 is 18 amino acids long. CDR3 sequence reads: CASSQERMGGGIQETQYF. As DNA, the CDR3 is TGCGCCAGCAGCCAAGAAAGGATGGGCGGGGGGATCCAAGAGACCCAGTACTTC.

This chain links TRBV4-2 with TRBJ2-3, with D tentatively TRBD2 (6 bases). There are 14 residues in the CDR3. V lost 4 bases, J lost 4 bases, and 12 bases lay in between. Germline CDR1 LGHNA, CDR2 YNFKEQ. The DNA for the CDR3 is TGTGCCAGCAGCCCTAGACTAGATCCAGATACGCAGTATTTT. Its protein product is CASSPRLDPDTQYF.

CDR3 sequence (DNA): TGTGCCAGCAGTGAAACGCGACAGGGGTTTAATCAGCCCCAGCATTTT. Amino acid sequence: CASSETRQGFNQPQHF. J is TRBJ1-5 and V is TRBV25-1; 8 bases align to TRBD1. This CDR3 has 16 residues. The J segment lost 4 bases and the V segment lost 2 bases, leaving 7 bases of the junction unmatched. Per germline, CDR1 MGHDK and CDR2 SYGVNS.

V usage is TRBV7-2 and J usage is TRBJ1-6; D is unclear. The CDR3 has 15 amino acids. V was shortened by 5 bases and J by 6 bases, with 14 bases between the two germline ends. Germline-derived CDR1 and CDR2 are SGHTA and FQGNSA. The CDR3 coding sequence is TGTGCCAGCAGCCGCGTCGGGATTTTTAATTCACCCCTCCACTTT. Its translation is CASSRVGIFNSPLHF. The full variable domain, in which reference TRBV7-2 and TRBJ1-6 provide the parts outside the CDR3, is GAGVSQSPSNKVTEKGKDVELRCDPISGHTALYWYRQSLGQGLEFLIYFQGNSAPDKSGLPSDRFSAERTGGSVSTLTIQRTQQEDSAVYLCASSRVGIFNSPLHFGNGTRLTVT.

This sequence joins TRBV5-6 and TRBJ2-3; 11 bases fit TRBD2. There are 15 residues in the CDR3. Germline CDR1 is SGHDT and CDR2 is YYEEEE. The V gene end was trimmed by 4 bases and the J gene end by 4 bases; junction bases not matched to a gene: 5. This chain's CDR3 is CASSDTSGGPDTQYF. CDR3 sequence (DNA): TGTGCCAGCAGCGATACTAGCGGGGGCCCAGATACGCAGTATTTT.

The chain uses TRBV5-1 and TRBJ2-3, with 7 bases matching TRBD2. The CDR3 has 15 amino acids. The V gene end was trimmed by 5 bases and the J gene end by 2 bases; junction bases not matched to a gene: 8. Germline CDR1 is SGHRS and CDR2 is YFSETQ. In DNA, the CDR3 is TGCGCCAGCAGGTATGCTAGCGGACACACAGATACGCAGTATTTT. Translated, it gives CASRYASGHTDTQYF.

This clone was observed a single time. The V gene is TRBV11-2, the J gene TRBJ2-1; possible D gene TRBD2, 8 bases. V dropped 5 bases and J dropped 5 bases, with 22 bases sitting between them. The CDR3 is 17 residues long. Germline V gene lookup returns CDR1 SGHAT and CDR2 FQNNGV. The CDR3 sequence is CASSIRIAGGQNNEQFF. The CDR3 region has the DNA TGTGCCAGCAGCATCCGCATTGCGGGGGGACAGAACAATGAGCAGTTCTTC. Using reference TRBV11-2 and TRBJ2-1 for the parts outside the CDR3, the full variable domain is EAGVAQSPRYKIIEKRQSVAFWCNPISGHATLYWYQQILGQGPKLLIQFQNNGVVDDSQLPKDRFSAERLKGVDSTLKIQPAKLEDSAVYLCASSIRIAGGQNNEQFFGPGTRLTVL.

The gene calls are TRBV6-1 and TRBJ1-6, with 9 bases fitting TRBD1. V shed 7 bases and J 8 bases; nucleotides not matched to a gene: 9. Germline CDR1 reads MNHNS; CDR2 reads SASEGT. The CDR3 sequence is 15 residues long. The CDR3 loop is CASNRGRVSDSPLHF. In nucleotides, the CDR3 is TGTGCCAGCAACAGGGGGCGGGTCTCCGATTCACCCCTCCACTTT.